These T cell receptor beta chains were read from a single sample in a study of early T cells in non-severe SARS-CoV-2 infection. TCRdb fed the 5' RACE reads into MiXCR, producing one record per CDR3 protein. This sample carries under 95,000 distinct CDR3 sequences, roughly an eighth of them seen once, and the ten largest clones take 4% to 5.5%. Sequenced sample: whole blood. The source of these receptors is an adult who was a healthcare worker with PCR-confirmed SARS-CoV-2 infection or an uninfected control (not recorded which). CDR3s include the opening cysteine and the closing phenylalanine or tryptophan. D genes are given only for firm matches. For some rows the clone size is stated as once, few or many, or as a class when expanded; others skip it.

j_gene: TRBJ1-2
len: 15
d_gene: .
v_gene: TRBV7-9
abundance: once
CDR3aa: CASSSAQKANYGYTF
CDR3nt: TGTGCCAGCAGCTCGGCCCAGAAGGCGAACTATGGCTACACCTTC

j_gene: TRBJ2-7
len: 14
d_gene: TRBD2
v_gene: TRBV11-2
abundance: .
CDR3aa: CASEEGLAPYEQYF
CDR3nt: TGTGCCAGCGAAGAGGGACTAGCGCCCTACGAGCAGTACTTC

j_gene: TRBJ2-4
len: 14
d_gene: .
v_gene: TRBV25-1
abundance: .
CDR3aa: CASSAGDAKNIQYF
CDR3nt: TGTGCCAGCAGTGCCGGCGATGCCAAAAACATTCAGTACTTC

j_gene: TRBJ1-5
len: 15
d_gene: .
v_gene: TRBV5-5
abundance: few
CDR3aa: CASSEAGNSNQPQHF
CDR3nt: TGTGCCAGCAGCGAGGCAGGGAATAGCAATCAGCCCCAGCATTTT

j_gene: TRBJ1-1
len: 11
d_gene: .
v_gene: TRBV2
abundance: many
CDR3aa: CASKGNTEAFF
CDR3nt: TGTGCCAGCAAGGGGAACACTGAAGCTTTCTTT

j_gene: TRBJ2-2
len: 17
d_gene: .
v_gene: TRBV7-9
abundance: few
CDR3aa: CASSSPYGGGITGELFF
CDR3nt: TGTGCCAGCAGCTCCCCGTACGGGGGCGGGATCACCGGGGAGCTGTTTTTT

j_gene: TRBJ1-4
len: 13
d_gene: .
v_gene: TRBV7-2
abundance: .
CDR3aa: CASSSNYREKLFF
CDR3nt: TGTGCCAGCAGCTCGAATTATAGAGAAAAACTGTTTTTT

j_gene: TRBJ1-4
len: 16
d_gene: TRBD1
v_gene: TRBV7-2
abundance: many
CDR3aa: CASSPDREGTNEKLFF
CDR3nt: TGTGCCAGCAGCCCCGACAGGGAAGGAACTAATGAAAAACTGTTTTTT

j_gene: TRBJ1-1
len: 13
d_gene: .
v_gene: TRBV12-3/TRBV12-4
abundance: many
CDR3aa: CASSLMENTEAFF
CDR3nt: TGTGCCAGCAGTTTAATGGAGAACACTGAAGCTTTCTTT

j_gene: TRBJ2-1
len: 15
d_gene: TRBD2
v_gene: TRBV29-1
abundance: few
CDR3aa: CSVELAGYPNNEQFF
CDR3nt: TGCAGCGTTGAGCTAGCGGGCTACCCCAACAATGAGCAGTTCTTC

j_gene: TRBJ2-2
len: 15
d_gene: .
v_gene: TRBV3-1
abundance: .
CDR3aa: CASTRRTADTGELFF
CDR3nt: TGTGCCAGCACCAGACGGACAGCGGACACCGGGGAGCTGTTTTTT

j_gene: TRBJ1-5
len: 15
d_gene: TRBD1
v_gene: TRBV5-1
abundance: .
CDR3aa: CASSRTGAENQPQHF
CDR3nt: TGCGCCAGCAGCCGGACAGGGGCTGAGAATCAGCCCCAGCATTTT

j_gene: TRBJ1-5
len: 23
d_gene: .
v_gene: TRBV7-4
abundance: many
CDR3aa: CASSNGEKLGQGPRPRGNQPQHF
CDR3nt: TGTGCCAGCTCTAATGGGGAGAAATTGGGCCAGGGCCCTAGGCCCCGAGGGAATCAGCCCCAGCATTTT

j_gene: TRBJ1-5
len: 16
d_gene: TRBD1
v_gene: TRBV12-3/TRBV12-4
abundance: many
CDR3aa: CASRNRDRGPNQPQHF
CDR3nt: TGTGCCAGCAGGAACCGGGACAGGGGGCCCAATCAGCCCCAGCATTTT

j_gene: TRBJ1-1
len: 14
d_gene: .
v_gene: TRBV5-1
abundance: .
CDR3aa: CASSFELLNTEAFF
CDR3nt: TGCGCCAGCAGCTTCGAGCTGTTAAACACTGAAGCTTTCTTT

j_gene: TRBJ2-7
len: 12
d_gene: .
v_gene: TRBV29-1
abundance: .
CDR3aa: CSRKGPAYEQYF
CDR3nt: TGCAGCCGGAAGGGGCCGGCCTACGAGCAGTACTTC

j_gene: TRBJ2-7
len: 13
d_gene: .
v_gene: TRBV7-2
abundance: few
CDR3aa: CASSQDRSYEQYF
CDR3nt: TGTGCCAGCAGCCAGGACAGATCCTACGAGCAGTACTTC

j_gene: TRBJ2-1
len: 15
d_gene: .
v_gene: TRBV14
abundance: many
CDR3aa: CASSLVGGTYNEQFF
CDR3nt: TGTGCCAGCAGCCTCGTGGGGGGCACCTACAATGAGCAGTTCTTC

j_gene: TRBJ2-6
len: 16
d_gene: .
v_gene: TRBV5-1
abundance: many
CDR3aa: CASSVTVSAGANVLTF
CDR3nt: TGCGCCAGCAGCGTGACAGTGTCTGCTGGGGCCAACGTCCTGACTTTC

j_gene: TRBJ2-5
len: 16
d_gene: TRBD1
v_gene: TRBV5-5
abundance: few
CDR3aa: CASSRERDRVSETQYF
CDR3nt: TGTGCCAGCAGCCGGGAAAGGGACAGGGTATCAGAGACCCAGTACTTC

j_gene: TRBJ1-2
len: 16
d_gene: .
v_gene: TRBV7-2
abundance: .
CDR3aa: CASSLRTAALLKGYTF
CDR3nt: TGTGCCAGCAGCCTACGGACAGCGGCTCTCCTTAAGGGCTACACCTTC

j_gene: TRBJ2-1
len: 12
d_gene: .
v_gene: TRBV28
abundance: .
CDR3aa: CASRRLGGGEFF
CDR3nt: TGTGCCAGCAGACGTCTCGGCGGAGGGGAGTTCTTC

j_gene: TRBJ1-2
len: 15
d_gene: .
v_gene: TRBV7-2
abundance: many
CDR3aa: CASSLKGTGRYGYTF
CDR3nt: TGTGCCAGCAGCTTAAAGGGTACAGGGAGATATGGCTACACCTTC

j_gene: TRBJ2-2
len: 12
d_gene: .
v_gene: TRBV28
abundance: many
CDR3aa: CASRDAVELLFF
CDR3nt: TGTGCCAGCAGAGACGCAGTGGAGTTGCTGTTTTTT

j_gene: TRBJ1-1
len: 13
d_gene: .
v_gene: TRBV27
abundance: few
CDR3aa: CASKRDGGTEAFF
CDR3nt: TGTGCCAGCAAGAGGGACGGAGGGACTGAAGCTTTCTTT

j_gene: TRBJ2-1
len: 15
d_gene: .
v_gene: TRBV5-1
abundance: few
CDR3aa: CASNTAGSSYNEQFF
CDR3nt: TGCGCCAGCAACACGGCGGGTAGCTCCTACAATGAGCAGTTCTTC

j_gene: TRBJ2-5
len: 15
d_gene: .
v_gene: TRBV29-1
abundance: .
CDR3aa: CSVEYVGGIQETQYF
CDR3nt: TGCAGCGTTGAGTATGTCGGGGGTATACAAGAGACCCAGTACTTC

j_gene: TRBJ2-3
len: 15
d_gene: TRBD2
v_gene: TRBV28
abundance: .
CDR3aa: CASSFSGSLGDTQYF
CDR3nt: TGTGCCAGCAGTTTTAGCGGGAGTCTTGGGGATACGCAGTATTTT

j_gene: TRBJ2-3
len: 17
d_gene: .
v_gene: TRBV5-6
abundance: .
CDR3aa: CASSLAGLGLSTDTQYF
CDR3nt: TGTGCCAGCAGTTTGGCTGGCCTAGGGCTCAGCACAGATACGCAGTATTTT

j_gene: TRBJ2-5
len: 16
d_gene: TRBD2
v_gene: TRBV11-1
abundance: many
CDR3aa: CASSLGLAGPQETQYF
CDR3nt: TGTGCCAGCAGCTTGGGACTAGCGGGGCCCCAAGAGACCCAGTACTTC

j_gene: TRBJ2-7
len: 13
d_gene: .
v_gene: TRBV19
abundance: .
CDR3aa: CATLGPNSYEQYF
CDR3nt: TGTGCCACCCTGGGACCGAACTCCTACGAGCAGTACTTC

j_gene: TRBJ2-5
len: 16
d_gene: .
v_gene: TRBV7-9
abundance: many
CDR3aa: CASSFSRAESQETQYF
CDR3nt: TGTGCCAGCAGCTTTTCCAGAGCGGAATCCCAAGAGACCCAGTACTTC

j_gene: TRBJ2-7
len: 15
d_gene: TRBD1
v_gene: TRBV6-4
abundance: many
CDR3aa: CASEQGDRGFDEQYF
CDR3nt: TGTGCCAGCGAGCAAGGGGACAGGGGTTTCGACGAGCAGTACTTC

j_gene: TRBJ2-5
len: 15
d_gene: TRBD2
v_gene: TRBV4-1
abundance: few
CDR3aa: CASSRSGTRQETQYF
CDR3nt: TGCGCCAGCAGCCGTTCCGGGACTAGACAAGAGACCCAGTACTTC

j_gene: TRBJ2-7
len: 12
d_gene: .
v_gene: TRBV27
abundance: few
CDR3aa: CAVGGRSAEQYF
CDR3nt: TGTGCCGTGGGGGGGCGATCCGCCGAGCAGTACTTC

j_gene: TRBJ2-7
len: 14
d_gene: .
v_gene: TRBV27
abundance: few
CDR3aa: CASSPGLGSYEQYF
CDR3nt: TGTGCCAGCAGTCCCGGACTGGGCTCCTACGAGCAGTACTTC

j_gene: TRBJ2-7
len: 15
d_gene: .
v_gene: TRBV11-1
abundance: .
CDR3aa: CASSLNGVPGYEQYF
CDR3nt: TGTGCCAGCAGCTTAAACGGCGTTCCAGGCTACGAGCAGTACTTC

j_gene: TRBJ2-1
len: 13
d_gene: TRBD1
v_gene: TRBV19
abundance: few
CDR3aa: CASSRQGVGEQFF
CDR3nt: TGTGCCAGTAGTAGGCAGGGGGTCGGTGAGCAGTTCTTC

j_gene: TRBJ2-2
len: 15
d_gene: TRBD2
v_gene: TRBV6-5
abundance: few
CDR3aa: CASSSWTSGTGELFF
CDR3nt: TGTGCCAGCAGCTCCTGGACTAGCGGGACCGGGGAGCTGTTTTTT

j_gene: TRBJ2-7
len: 13
d_gene: .
v_gene: TRBV5-6
abundance: many
CDR3aa: CASSLPPGGEQYF
CDR3nt: TGTGCCAGCAGCCTCCCGCCGGGTGGGGAGCAGTACTTC

j_gene: TRBJ1-1
len: 14
d_gene: .
v_gene: TRBV6-5
abundance: few
CDR3aa: CASSYAGSQTEAFF
CDR3nt: TGTGCCAGCAGTTACGCGGGTTCCCAGACTGAAGCTTTCTTT

j_gene: TRBJ2-3
len: 15
d_gene: .
v_gene: TRBV20-1
abundance: .
CDR3aa: CSAIPGHAFGDTQYF
CDR3nt: TGCAGTGCTATCCCGGGTCACGCTTTCGGAGATACGCAGTATTTT

j_gene: TRBJ2-7
len: 15
d_gene: TRBD2
v_gene: TRBV5-1
abundance: many
CDR3aa: CASSLVERDPRGQYF
CDR3nt: TGCGCCAGCAGCTTGGTGGAGCGGGACCCTCGGGGGCAGTACTTC

j_gene: TRBJ2-1
len: 15
d_gene: .
v_gene: TRBV3-1
abundance: .
CDR3aa: CASSQSWGAHNEQFF
CDR3nt: TGTGCCAGCAGCCAATCCTGGGGGGCCCACAATGAGCAGTTCTTC

j_gene: TRBJ2-5
len: 14
d_gene: TRBD2
v_gene: TRBV29-1
abundance: .
CDR3aa: CSVVGQGLAGARYF
CDR3nt: TGCAGCGTTGTGGGCCAGGGACTAGCGGGAGCCCGGTACTTC

j_gene: TRBJ1-5
len: 13
d_gene: TRBD1
v_gene: TRBV19
abundance: few
CDR3aa: CASNGRGDQPQHF
CDR3nt: TGTGCCAGTAACGGCAGGGGGGATCAACCCCAGCATTTT

j_gene: TRBJ2-4
len: 16
d_gene: .
v_gene: TRBV2
abundance: .
CDR3aa: CASSEDHTWSKNIQYF
CDR3nt: TGTGCCAGCAGTGAAGATCACACCTGGTCCAAAAACATTCAGTACTTC

j_gene: TRBJ2-1
len: 15
d_gene: TRBD1
v_gene: TRBV27
abundance: many
CDR3aa: CASSLSPTGGLEQFF
CDR3nt: TGTGCCAGCAGTTTAAGTCCGACAGGGGGCCTTGAGCAGTTCTTC

j_gene: TRBJ2-1
len: 15
d_gene: TRBD2
v_gene: TRBV6-2/TRBV6-3
abundance: few
CDR3aa: CASKGYGGVAGEQFF
CDR3nt: TGTGCCAGCAAGGGATACGGGGGGGTGGCCGGTGAGCAGTTCTTC

j_gene: TRBJ2-5
len: 15
d_gene: .
v_gene: TRBV30
abundance: many
CDR3aa: CAWSGRGTFKETQYF
CDR3nt: TGTGCCTGGAGTGGGCGTGGGACGTTTAAAGAGACCCAGTACTTC

j_gene: TRBJ2-7
len: 15
d_gene: TRBD2
v_gene: TRBV11-2
abundance: many
CDR3aa: CASSTQAGPHYEQYF
CDR3nt: TGTGCCAGCAGCACACAAGCGGGGCCTCACTACGAGCAGTACTTC